The TCR beta chain described here comes from a study of tumor-infiltrating lymphocytes in primary liver carcinoma. Study overall: T1-T3 N0M0 was the stage of the tumors, which were roughly 4 to 10 cm across. Roughly 3.5 to 7.13 million productive TCRbeta reads were obtained per sample, with similar numbers across tissue types. General study points: Tumor region pairs outstripped tumor-adjacent and tumor-blood pairs in overlap.

Unsorted whole blood supplied the blood RNA, and germline DNA was isolated too. They drew approximately 4.3 milliliters of peripheral blood before surgery. With respect to this clonotype: The antigen remains unidentified. One end of the junction fails to match germline, which may point to a read error.

Researchers generated TCR beta cDNA from about 530 ng of total RNA, relying on a constant-region primer. Employing slightly modified ARM-PCR, three nested multiplex PCR rounds were run, and these gave rise to the TCR beta libraries. One entry per CDR3 protein results from TCRdb running MiXCR on the multiplex PCR reads. This table has approximately 320,000 distinct CDR3 sequences, 50% to 60% appearing once. This TCR was recovered from a woman in her thirties with primary liver carcinoma and hepatitis B virus infection. The specimen was peripheral blood.

CDR3 DNA: TGTGCCAGCAACCAAGCACTAGCGGGAGGGGATGAGCAGTTCTTC. It specifies CASNQALAGGDEQFF. The genes are TRBV4-2 and TRBJ2-1; 13 bases agree with TRBD2. This CDR3 has 15 residues. Germline values: CDR1 LGHNA, CDR2 YNFKEQ.